A selection of T cell receptor beta chains follows, all from one sample in a study of cytomegalovirus exposure and HLA in healthy donors. Sequencing used immunoSEQ multiplex PCR; TCRdb keeps in-frame clones, though not all of them. This sample has 150,000 to 170,000 clones, with roughly 80% found just once. The sequencing sample was made of PBMCs. These receptors were collected from a woman in her thirties or forties in good health and CMV-seronegative. The CDR3 runs from the conserved cysteine through the conserved F or W. D genes are given only for firm matches.

d_call,j_call,v_call,cdr3_aa,cdr3_nt
-,TRBJ2-7,TRBV19,CASSLGHGDEQYF,TGTGCCAGTAGTCTGGGCCACGGTGACGAGCAGTACTTC
-,TRBJ1-1,TRBV7-9,CASSLGRDEAFF,TGTGCCAGCAGCTTAGGACGGGATGAAGCTTTCTTT
TRBD1,TRBJ2-5,TRBV6-1,CASSEVPGTGLQETQYF,TGTGCCAGCAGTGAGGTTCCAGGGACAGGCCTACAAGAGACCCAGTACTTC
TRBD1,TRBJ1-5,TRBV5-6,CASSGQGGPRNQPQHF,TGTGCCAGCAGCGGACAGGGAGGGCCGCGCAATCAGCCCCAGCATTTT
-,TRBJ2-3,TRBV5-1,CASSKLDRTSTDTQYF,TGCGCCAGCAGCAAATTAGACAGGACTAGCACAGATACGCAGTATTTT
-,TRBJ1-1,TRBV4-1,CASSGTASPMNTEAFF,TGCGCCAGCAGCGGTACAGCAAGTCCCATGAACACTGAAGCTTTCTTT
-,TRBJ2-7,TRBV27,CASSSTVLLGEQYF,TGTGCCAGCAGTTCCACGGTACTCCTCGGGGAGCAGTACTTC
TRBD1,TRBJ2-7,TRBV30,CAWSPNRGQYF,TGTGCCTGGAGTCCTAACAGGGGACAGTACTTC
-,TRBJ1-1,TRBV7-9,CASSEARKNTEAFF,TGTGCCAGCAGCGAGGCGCGGAAGAACACTGAAGCTTTCTTT
TRBD1,TRBJ2-7,TRBV4-1,CASSQDSSGQGKDEQYF,TGCGCCAGCAGCCAAGACTCCTCAGGACAGGGAAAAGACGAGCAGTACTTC